This TCR beta chain derives from a study of cytomegalovirus exposure and HLA in healthy donors. General study results and limits: Sequencing likely caused a cluster of highly shared sequence variants. Later analysis identified a missense DCLRE1C variant that was linked to TCR beta V- and J-gene trimming.

The PCR ran on 60 Vbeta and 13 Jbeta primers. The assay was immunoSEQ multiplex PCR, and TCRdb's table has in-frame clones only and misses some. The sample carries 250,000 to 350,000 clones, roughly 88% recorded once. In the case of this clone: Its antigen remains unidentified.

The CDR3 is made up of 15 amino acids. Trimming removed 7 bases at V and 4 bases at J, with 17 bases between. CDR1 SGHRS and CDR2 YFSETQ come from the germline V gene. The chain joins TRBV5-1 to TRBJ2-2; tentative D call: TRBD2 (7 bases). Sequences were obtained from PBMCs. The source of this sequence is a man aged 35 to 55 in good health and CMV-seropositive. The CDR3 bases are TGCGCCAGCCAGAACGGGGGGCGCACCACCGGGGAGCTGTTTTTT. As protein: CASQNGGRTTGELFF.